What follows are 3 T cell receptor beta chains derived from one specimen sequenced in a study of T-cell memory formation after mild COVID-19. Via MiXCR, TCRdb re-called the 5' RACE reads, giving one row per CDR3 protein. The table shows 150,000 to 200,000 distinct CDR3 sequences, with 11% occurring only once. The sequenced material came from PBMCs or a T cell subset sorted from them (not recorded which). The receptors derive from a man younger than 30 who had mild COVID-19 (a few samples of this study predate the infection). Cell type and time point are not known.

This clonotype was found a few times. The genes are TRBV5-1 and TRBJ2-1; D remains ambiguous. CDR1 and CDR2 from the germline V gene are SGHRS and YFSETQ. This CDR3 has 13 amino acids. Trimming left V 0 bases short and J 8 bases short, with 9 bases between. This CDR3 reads CASSLGLRDEQFF. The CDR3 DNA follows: TGCGCCAGCAGCTTGGGGCTACGCGATGAGCAGTTCTTC.

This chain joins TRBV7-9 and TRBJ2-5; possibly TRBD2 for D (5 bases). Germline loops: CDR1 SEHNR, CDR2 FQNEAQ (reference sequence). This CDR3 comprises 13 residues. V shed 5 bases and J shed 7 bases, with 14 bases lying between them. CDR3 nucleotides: TGTGCCAGCAGCGGTGAGGGCCGGCGGACCCAGTACTTC. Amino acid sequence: CASSGEGRRTQYF.

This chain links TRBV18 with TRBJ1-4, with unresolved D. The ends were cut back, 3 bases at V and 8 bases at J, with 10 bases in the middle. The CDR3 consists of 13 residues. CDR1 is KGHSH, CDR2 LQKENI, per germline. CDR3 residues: CASSPEGGEKLFF. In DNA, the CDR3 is TGTGCCAGCTCACCGGAGGGCGGGGAAAAACTGTTTTTT. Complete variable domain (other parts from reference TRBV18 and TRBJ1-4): NAGVMQNPRHLVRRRGQEARLRCSPMKGHSHVYWYRQLPEEGLKFMVYLQKENIIDESGMPKERFSAEFPKEGPSILRIQQVVRGDSAAYFCASSPEGGEKLFFGSGTQLSVL.